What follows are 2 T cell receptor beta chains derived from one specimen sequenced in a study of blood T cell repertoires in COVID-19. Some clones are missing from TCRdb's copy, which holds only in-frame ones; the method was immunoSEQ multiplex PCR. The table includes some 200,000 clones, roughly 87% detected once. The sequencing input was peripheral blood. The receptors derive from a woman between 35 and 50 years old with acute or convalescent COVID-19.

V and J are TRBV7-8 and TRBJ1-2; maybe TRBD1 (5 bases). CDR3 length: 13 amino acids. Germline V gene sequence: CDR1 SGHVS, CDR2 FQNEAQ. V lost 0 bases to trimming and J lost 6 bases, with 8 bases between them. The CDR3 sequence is CASSLAPGDGYTF. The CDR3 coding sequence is TGTGCCAGCAGCTTAGCGCCGGGGGATGGCTACACCTTC.

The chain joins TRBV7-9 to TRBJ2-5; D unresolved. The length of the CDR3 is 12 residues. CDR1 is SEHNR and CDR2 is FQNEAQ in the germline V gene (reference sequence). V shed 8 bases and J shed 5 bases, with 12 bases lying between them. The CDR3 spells CASSLPSETQYF. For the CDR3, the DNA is TGTGCCAGCTCTCTCCCCTCGGAGACCCAGTACTTC.